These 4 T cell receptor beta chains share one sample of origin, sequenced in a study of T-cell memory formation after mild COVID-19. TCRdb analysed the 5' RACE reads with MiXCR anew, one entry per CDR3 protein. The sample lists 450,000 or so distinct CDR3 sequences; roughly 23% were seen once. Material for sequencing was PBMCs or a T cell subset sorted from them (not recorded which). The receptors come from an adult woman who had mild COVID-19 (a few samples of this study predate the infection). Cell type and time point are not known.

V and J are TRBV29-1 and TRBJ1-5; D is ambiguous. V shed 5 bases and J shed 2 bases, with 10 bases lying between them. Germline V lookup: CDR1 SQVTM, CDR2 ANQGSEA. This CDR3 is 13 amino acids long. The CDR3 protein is CSVKFRGNQPQHF. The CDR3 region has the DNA TGCAGCGTTAAATTTAGGGGCAATCAGCCCCAGCATTTT.

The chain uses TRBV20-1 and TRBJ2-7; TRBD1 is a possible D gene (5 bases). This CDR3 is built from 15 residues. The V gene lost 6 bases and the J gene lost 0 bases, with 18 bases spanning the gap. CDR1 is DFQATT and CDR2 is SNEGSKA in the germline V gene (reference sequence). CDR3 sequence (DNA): TGCAGTGCCCGCATCAGGGCAGTAAGCTCCTACGAGCAGTACTTC. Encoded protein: CSARIRAVSSYEQYF.

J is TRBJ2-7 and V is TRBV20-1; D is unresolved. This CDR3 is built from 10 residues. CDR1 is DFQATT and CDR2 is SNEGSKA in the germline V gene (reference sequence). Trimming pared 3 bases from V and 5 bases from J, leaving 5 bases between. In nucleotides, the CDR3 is TGCAGTGCTAGGTCGAACGAGCAGTACTTC. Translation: CSARSNEQYF.

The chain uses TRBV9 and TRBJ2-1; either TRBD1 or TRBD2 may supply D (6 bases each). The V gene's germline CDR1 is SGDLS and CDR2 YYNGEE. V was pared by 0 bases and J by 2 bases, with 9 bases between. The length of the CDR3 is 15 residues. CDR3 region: CASSVEGGTYNEQFF. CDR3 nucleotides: TGTGCCAGCAGCGTAGAGGGGGGCACCTACAATGAGCAGTTCTTC.